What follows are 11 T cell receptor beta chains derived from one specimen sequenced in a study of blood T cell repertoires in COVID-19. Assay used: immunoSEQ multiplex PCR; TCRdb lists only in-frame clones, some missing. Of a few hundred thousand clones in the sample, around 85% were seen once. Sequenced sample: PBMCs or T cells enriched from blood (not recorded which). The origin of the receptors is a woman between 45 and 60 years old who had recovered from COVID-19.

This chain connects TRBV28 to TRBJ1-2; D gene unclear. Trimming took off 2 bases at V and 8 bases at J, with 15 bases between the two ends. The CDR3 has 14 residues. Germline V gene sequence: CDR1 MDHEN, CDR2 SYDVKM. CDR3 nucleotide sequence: TGTGCCAGCAGTTTAGAAAGGTCTAGCCGGGGCTACACCTTC. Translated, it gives CASSLERSSRGYTF.

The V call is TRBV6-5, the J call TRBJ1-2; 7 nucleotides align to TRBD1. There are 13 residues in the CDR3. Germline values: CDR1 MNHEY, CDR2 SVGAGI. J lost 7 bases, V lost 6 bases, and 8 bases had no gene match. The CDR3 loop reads CASRRTGSPGYTF. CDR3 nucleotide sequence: TGTGCCAGCAGAAGGACAGGTTCCCCTGGCTACACCTTC.

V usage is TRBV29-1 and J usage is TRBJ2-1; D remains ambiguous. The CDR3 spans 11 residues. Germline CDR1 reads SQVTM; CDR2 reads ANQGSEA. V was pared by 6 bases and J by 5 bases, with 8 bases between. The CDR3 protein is CSVHSNNEQFF. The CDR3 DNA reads TGCAGCGTCCACAGTAACAATGAGCAGTTCTTC.

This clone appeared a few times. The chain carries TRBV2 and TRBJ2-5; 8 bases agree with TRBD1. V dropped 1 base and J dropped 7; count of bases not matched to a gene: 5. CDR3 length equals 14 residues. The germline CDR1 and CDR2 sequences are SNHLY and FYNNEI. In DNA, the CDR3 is TGTGCCAGCAGTGAAGGTCCCGGACAGGGGACCCAGTACTTC. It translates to CASSEGPGQGTQYF.

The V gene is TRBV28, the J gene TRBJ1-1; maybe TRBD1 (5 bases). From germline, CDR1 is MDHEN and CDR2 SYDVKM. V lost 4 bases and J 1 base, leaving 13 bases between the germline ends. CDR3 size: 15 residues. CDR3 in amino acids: CASSSNRLPNTEAFF. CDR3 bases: TGTGCCAGCAGTTCAAACAGGTTACCGAACACTGAAGCTTTCTTT.

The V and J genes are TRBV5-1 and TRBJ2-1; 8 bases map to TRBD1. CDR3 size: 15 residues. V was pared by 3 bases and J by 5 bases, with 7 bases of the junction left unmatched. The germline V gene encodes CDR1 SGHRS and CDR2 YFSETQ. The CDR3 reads CASSSDRVWDNEQFF. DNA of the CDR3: TGCGCCAGCAGCTCGGACAGGGTTTGGGACAATGAGCAGTTCTTC.

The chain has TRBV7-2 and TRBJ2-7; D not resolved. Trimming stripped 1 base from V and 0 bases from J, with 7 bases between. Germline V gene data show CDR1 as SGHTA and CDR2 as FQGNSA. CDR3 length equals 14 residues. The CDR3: CASSLGAFSYEQYF. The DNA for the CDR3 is TGTGCCAGCAGCTTAGGAGCCTTCTCCTACGAGCAGTACTTC.

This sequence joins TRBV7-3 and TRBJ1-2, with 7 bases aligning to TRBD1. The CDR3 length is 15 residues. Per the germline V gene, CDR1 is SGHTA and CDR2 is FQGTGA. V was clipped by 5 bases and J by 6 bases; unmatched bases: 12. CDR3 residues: CASSPQLQGRDGYTF. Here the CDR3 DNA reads TGTGCCAGCAGCCCCCAACTACAGGGGCGTGATGGCTACACCTTC. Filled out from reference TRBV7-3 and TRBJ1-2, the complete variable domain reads GAGVSQTPSNKVTEKGKYVELRCDPISGHTALYWYRQSLGQGPEFLIYFQGTGAADDSGLPNDRFFAVRPEGSVSTLKIQRTERGDSAVYLCASSPQLQGRDGYTFGSGTRLTVV.

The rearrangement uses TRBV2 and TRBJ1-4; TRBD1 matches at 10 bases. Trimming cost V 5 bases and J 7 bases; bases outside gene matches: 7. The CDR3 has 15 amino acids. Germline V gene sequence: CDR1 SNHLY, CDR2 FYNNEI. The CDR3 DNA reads TGTGCCAGCAGTCCTTCGGACAGGGGGGGTGAAAAACTGTTTTTT. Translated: CASSPSDRGGEKLFF.

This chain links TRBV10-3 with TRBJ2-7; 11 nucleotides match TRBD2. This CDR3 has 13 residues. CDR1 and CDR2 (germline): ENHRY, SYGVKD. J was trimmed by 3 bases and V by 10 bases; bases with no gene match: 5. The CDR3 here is CATEGLADYEQYF. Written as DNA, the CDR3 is TGTGCCACCGAGGGACTAGCGGACTACGAGCAGTACTTC.

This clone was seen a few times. CDR3 residues: CASRRGLGGGYTF. CDR3 nucleotide sequence: TGTGCCAGCCGAAGGGGGCTGGGAGGTGGCTACACCTTC. The chain recombines TRBV25-1 with TRBJ1-2; 7 bases map to TRBD1. Germline V lookup: CDR1 MGHDK, CDR2 SYGVNS. CDR3 length equals 13 residues. V dropped 8 bases and J dropped 7; count of bases not matched to a gene: 10.